The rows below give T cell receptor beta chains drawn from one sample of a study of chemoradiotherapy in HPV16-positive cancers. Clones were sequenced by immunoSEQ multiplex PCR, and TCRdb holds only the in-frame ones, with some missing. This table holds about 68,000 clones, almost 90% found once. Here the sequenced sample was blood, taken from a patient who underwent chemoradiotherapy. These TCRs come from a human donor with HPV-associated anogenital cancer. CDR3s include the opening cysteine and the closing phenylalanine or tryptophan. D genes are given only for firm matches. Rows may omit the clone size; those that give it use once, few, many or a size class.

D gene	V gene	clone size	J gene	CDR3 protein	CDR3 DNA
TRBD2	TRBV7-9	-	TRBJ2-3	CASSLADGLEADTQYF	TGTGCCAGCAGCTTGGCAGACGGACTAGAAGCAGATACGCAGTATTTT
TRBD1	TRBV5-1	-	TRBJ2-7	CASSPGQGGYEQYF	TGCGCCAGCAGCCCGGGACAGGGCGGATACGAGCAGTACTTC
-	TRBV7-9	few	TRBJ2-3	CASSPGTEIEPSTDTQYF	TGTGCCAGCAGCCCCGGGACTGAGATCGAACCTAGCACAGATACGCAGTATTTT
-	TRBV19	-	TRBJ2-1	CASSPRPDSVEQFF	TGTGCCAGTAGTCCACGACCGGACTCGGTGGAGCAGTTCTTC
-	TRBV21-1	-	TRBJ1-2	CASIVQGGNYGYTF	TGTGCCAGCATAGTCCAGGGGGGCAACTATGGCTACACCTTC
-	TRBV30	-	TRBJ1-3	CAWSVEGDGNTIYF	TGTGCCTGGAGTGTAGAAGGGGATGGAAACACCATATATTTT
-	TRBV11-1	once	TRBJ2-5	CASSQDRETQYF	TGTGCCAGCAGCCAGGACAGAGAGACCCAGTACTTC
TRBD1	TRBV5-4	few	TRBJ2-6	CASSLGRGGGSGGANVLTF	TGTGCCAGCAGCTTGGGGAGAGGGGGCGGATCGGGTGGGGCCAACGTCCTGACTTTC
-	TRBV9	-	TRBJ2-3	CASSGSRLTAGGTDTQYF	TGTGCCAGCAGCGGATCGAGGCTCACCGCAGGGGGGACAGATACGCAGTATTTT
TRBD1	TRBV13	-	TRBJ2-7	CASSKLGQGGHEQYF	TGTGCCAGCAGCAAACTCGGACAGGGGGGCCACGAGCAGTACTTC
-	TRBV27	-	TRBJ2-7	CASSLWKGYEQYF	TGTGCCAGCAGTTTGTGGAAAGGGTACGAGCAGTACTTC
-	TRBV9	-	TRBJ2-3	CASARGSASTDTQYF	TGTGCCAGCGCGCGAGGGTCGGCTAGCACAGATACGCAGTATTTT
TRBD1	TRBV5-1	-	TRBJ1-1	CASRQGAMNTEAFF	TGCGCCAGCAGACAGGGGGCCATGAACACTGAAGCTTTCTTT
-	TRBV30	-	TRBJ1-2	CAWSVLGSYGYTF	TGTGCCTGGAGTGTTCTGGGAAGCTATGGCTACACCTTC
-	TRBV2	-	TRBJ1-2	CASRYSHGRYGYTF	TGTGCCAGCAGATACTCTCACGGCCGCTATGGCTACACCTTC
TRBD1	TRBV19	-	TRBJ2-3	CASSPTTGASADTQYF	TGTGCCAGTAGTCCAACTACAGGGGCCTCCGCAGATACGCAGTATTTT
TRBD1	TRBV7-6	-	TRBJ1-4	CASSPQGANEKLFF	TGTGCCAGCAGCCCACAGGGGGCGAATGAAAAACTGTTTTTT
TRBD2	TRBV5-1	-	TRBJ2-7	CASSLARTSGAQGQYF	TGCGCCAGCAGCTTGGCTCGGACTAGCGGGGCGCAGGGGCAGTACTTC
-	TRBV5-5	-	TRBJ1-2	CASSYSGDYGYTF	TGTGCCAGCAGCTACTCAGGGGACTATGGCTACACCTTC
-	TRBV15	once	TRBJ2-4	CATSTSLNIQYF	TGTGCCACCAGCACGAGCTTAAACATTCAGTACTTC
-	TRBV28	-	TRBJ1-2	CASSLLGSNNGLTYGYTF	TGTGCCAGCAGTTTACTTGGGTCCAACAATGGTCTTACCTATGGCTACACCTTC
TRBD2	TRBV5-4	-	TRBJ2-5	CASSLELAEETQYF	TGTGCCAGCAGCTTGGAACTAGCGGAAGAGACCCAGTACTTC
-	TRBV14	-	TRBJ2-3	CASSQEGRVLSTDTQYF	TGTGCCAGCAGCCAAGAGGGACGGGTCCTTAGCACAGATACGCAGTATTTT
TRBD1	TRBV9	once	TRBJ1-1	CASSPRQGMNTEAFF	TGTGCCAGCAGCCCACGACAGGGTATGAACACTGAAGCTTTCTTT
-	TRBV28	-	TRBJ2-3	CASSLGGTQYF	TGTGCCAGCAGTTTGGGTGGTACGCAGTATTTT
-	TRBV9	few	TRBJ2-1	CASSVDAGRIDEQFF	TGTGCCAGCAGCGTAGACGCTGGACGCATCGATGAGCAGTTCTTC
-	TRBV30	-	TRBJ2-5	CAWSVLGLLQETQYF	TGTGCCTGGAGTGTACTCGGACTCCTACAAGAGACCCAGTACTTC
TRBD1	TRBV7-2	-	TRBJ2-7	CASSFGDRGEQYF	TGTGCCAGCAGCTTTGGGGACAGGGGTGAGCAGTACTTC
-	TRBV6-6	-	TRBJ1-1	CASLVLNTEAFF	TGTGCCAGCTTGGTTTTGAACACTGAAGCTTTCTTT
TRBD2	TRBV28	-	TRBJ2-1	CASSVPGTGSRRFGGDNEQFF	TGTGCCAGCAGTGTTCCCGGGACGGGGTCACGGCGTTTTGGGGGGGACAATGAGCAGTTCTTC
-	TRBV7-3	-	TRBJ2-6	CASSLEGGPMGANVLTF	TGTGCCAGCAGCTTAGAGGGGGGCCCCATGGGGGCCAACGTCCTGACTTTC
-	TRBV28	-	TRBJ1-5	CASSRAQGKEPQHF	TGTGCCAGCAGTAGGGCGCAGGGGAAGGAGCCCCAGCATTTT
-	TRBV29-1	-	TRBJ1-1	CSLPKGAEEAFF	TGCAGCTTACCCAAAGGGGCAGAAGAAGCTTTCTTT
TRBD2	TRBV6-4	-	TRBJ2-1	CASSAGLAGVDEQFF	TGTGCCAGCAGTGCAGGACTAGCGGGAGTCGATGAGCAGTTCTTC
-	TRBV6-5	-	TRBJ2-3	CASSYLVGEGTDTQYF	TGTGCCAGCAGTTACTTAGTGGGAGAGGGCACAGATACGCAGTATTTT
-	TRBV2	-	TRBJ1-5	CASSLPGGNQPQHF	TGTGCCAGCAGCCTCCCGGGAGGCAATCAGCCCCAGCATTTT
-	TRBV25-1	-	TRBJ1-1	CASSWGEGEAFF	TGTGCCAGCAGTTGGGGGGAGGGAGAAGCTTTCTTT
-	TRBV5-6	-	TRBJ2-1	CASSYGLLNEQFF	TGTGCCAGCAGCTACGGACTTCTAAATGAGCAGTTCTTC
TRBD2	TRBV7-2	-	TRBJ2-1	CASSLDLASGVGNEQFF	TGTGCCAGCAGCTTAGATTTGGCTAGCGGGGTGGGAAATGAGCAGTTCTTC
TRBD1	TRBV28	-	TRBJ1-5	CASQGVWGNQPQHF	TGTGCCAGTCAGGGGGTTTGGGGCAATCAGCCCCAGCATTTT
-	TRBV11-2	-	TRBJ2-7	CASSLVGDEQYF	TGTGCCAGCAGCTTAGTCGGGGACGAGCAGTACTTC
-	TRBV5-1	-	TRBJ2-7	CASSPRTGSNYEQYF	TGCGCCAGCAGCCCCCGAACGGGCAGCAACTACGAGCAGTACTTC